This T cell receptor beta chain was observed in a study of T cells in Graves' hyperthyroidism and ophthalmopathy. Overall study context: Peripheral blood samples were taken at initial diagnosis, prior to any treatment.

Fresh 10 ml peripheral blood yielded PBMCs. V lost 1 base to trimming and J lost 2 bases; unmatched junction nucleotides: 8. Germline-derived CDR1 and CDR2 are DFQATT and SNEGSKA (reference sequence). The CDR3 is 16 amino acids. This clonotype turned up a few times. Amplification targeted TCR beta CDR3 regions from RNA transcripts. HTBI primers were the set used in a first-round RT-PCR of the TCR CDR3. TCRdb reanalysed the multiplex PCR reads using MiXCR and keeps one entry per CDR3 protein. The sample contains about 580,000 distinct CDR3 sequences, 11% to 15% of which appear only once. The chain has TRBV20-1 and TRBJ2-5; 9 bases are shared with TRBD2. The sequence was collected from a woman aged 30 to 39 with Graves' hyperthyroidism that later progressed to Graves' ophthalmopathy. The sample was blood. The CDR3 reads CSARVGGAGGQETQYF. The CDR3 nucleotides are TGCAGTGCTAGAGTTGGAGGAGCGGGAGGACAAGAGACCCAGTACTTC.